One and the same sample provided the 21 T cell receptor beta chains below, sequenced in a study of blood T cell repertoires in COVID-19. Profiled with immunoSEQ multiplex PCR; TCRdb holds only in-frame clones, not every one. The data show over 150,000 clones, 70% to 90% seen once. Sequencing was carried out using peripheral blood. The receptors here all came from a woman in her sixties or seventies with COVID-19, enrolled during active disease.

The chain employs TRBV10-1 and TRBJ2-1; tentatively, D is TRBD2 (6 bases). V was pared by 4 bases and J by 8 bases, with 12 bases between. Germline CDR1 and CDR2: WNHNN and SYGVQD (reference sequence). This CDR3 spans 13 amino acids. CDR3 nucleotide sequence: TGCGCCAGCAGTGCGGGGGAGCGAGATGAGCAGTTCTTC. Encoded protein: CASSAGERDEQFF.

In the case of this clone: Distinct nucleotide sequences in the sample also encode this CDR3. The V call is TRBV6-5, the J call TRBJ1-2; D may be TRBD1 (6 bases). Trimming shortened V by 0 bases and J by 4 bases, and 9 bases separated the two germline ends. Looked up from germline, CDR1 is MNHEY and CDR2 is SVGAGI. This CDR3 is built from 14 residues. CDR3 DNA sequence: TGTGCCAGCAGTTACTCGGGAGGGGGCTATGGCTACACCTTC. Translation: CASSYSGGGYGYTF.

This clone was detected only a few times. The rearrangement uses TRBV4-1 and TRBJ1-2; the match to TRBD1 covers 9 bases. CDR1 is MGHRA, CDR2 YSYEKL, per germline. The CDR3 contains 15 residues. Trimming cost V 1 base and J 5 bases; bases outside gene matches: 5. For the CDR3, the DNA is TGCGCCAGCAGCCAAGCGGGACAGGGCACTTATGGCTACACCTTC. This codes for CASSQAGQGTYGYTF.

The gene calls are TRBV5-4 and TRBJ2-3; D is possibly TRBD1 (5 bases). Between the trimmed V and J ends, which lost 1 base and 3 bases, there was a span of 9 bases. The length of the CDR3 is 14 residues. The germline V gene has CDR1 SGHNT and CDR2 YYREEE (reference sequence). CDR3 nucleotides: TGTGCCAGCAGCTTGCCCTCAGGGACAGATACGCAGTATTTT. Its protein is CASSLPSGTDTQYF.

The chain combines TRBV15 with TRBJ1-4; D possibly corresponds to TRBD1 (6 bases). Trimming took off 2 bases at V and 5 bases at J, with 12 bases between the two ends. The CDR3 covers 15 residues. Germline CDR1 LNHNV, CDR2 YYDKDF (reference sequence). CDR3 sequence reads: CATSRSRGWNEKLFF. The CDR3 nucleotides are TGTGCCACCAGCAGATCAAGGGGGTGGAATGAAAAACTGTTTTTT.

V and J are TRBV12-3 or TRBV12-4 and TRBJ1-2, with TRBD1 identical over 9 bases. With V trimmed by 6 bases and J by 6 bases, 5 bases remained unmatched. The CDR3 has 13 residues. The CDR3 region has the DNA TGTGCCAGCAGCCCCGGACAGGGGAATGGCTACACCTTC. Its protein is CASSPGQGNGYTF.

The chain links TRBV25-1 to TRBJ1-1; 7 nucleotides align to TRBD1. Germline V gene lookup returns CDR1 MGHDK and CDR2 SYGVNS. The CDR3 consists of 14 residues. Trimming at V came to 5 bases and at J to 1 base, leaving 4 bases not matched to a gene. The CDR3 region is CASSNRQGNTEAFF. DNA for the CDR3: TGTGCCAGCAGTAATCGACAGGGGAACACTGAAGCTTTCTTT.

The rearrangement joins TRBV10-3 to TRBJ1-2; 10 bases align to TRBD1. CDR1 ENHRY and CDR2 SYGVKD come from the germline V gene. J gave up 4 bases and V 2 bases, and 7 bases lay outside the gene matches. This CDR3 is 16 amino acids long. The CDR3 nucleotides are TGTGCCATCAGTGAGCCCGACAGGGGGCTCAGCTATGGCTACACCTTC. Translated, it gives CAISEPDRGLSYGYTF.

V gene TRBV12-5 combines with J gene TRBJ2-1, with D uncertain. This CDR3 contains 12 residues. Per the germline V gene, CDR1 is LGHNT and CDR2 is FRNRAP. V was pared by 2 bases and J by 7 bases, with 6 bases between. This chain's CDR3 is CASGLPTNEQFF. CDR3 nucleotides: TGTGCTAGTGGTTTGCCTACGAATGAGCAGTTCTTC.

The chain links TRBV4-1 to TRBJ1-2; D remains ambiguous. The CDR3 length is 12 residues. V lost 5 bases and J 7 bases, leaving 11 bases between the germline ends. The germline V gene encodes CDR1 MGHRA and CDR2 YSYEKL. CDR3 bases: TGCGCCAGCAGCTTAGAAGCCGGTGGCTACACCTTC. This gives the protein CASSLEAGGYTF.

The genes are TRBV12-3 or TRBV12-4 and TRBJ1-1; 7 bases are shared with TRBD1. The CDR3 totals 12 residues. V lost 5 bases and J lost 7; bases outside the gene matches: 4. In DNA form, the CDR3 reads TGTGCCAGCAGTCCACAGGGGTTTGAAGCTTTCTTT. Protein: CASSPQGFEAFF.

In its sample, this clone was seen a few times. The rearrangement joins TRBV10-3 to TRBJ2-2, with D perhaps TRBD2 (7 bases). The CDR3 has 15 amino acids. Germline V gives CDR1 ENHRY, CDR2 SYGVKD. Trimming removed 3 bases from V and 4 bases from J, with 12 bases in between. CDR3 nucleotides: TGTGCCATCAGTGAAACGGGGGGCGCCACCGGGGAGCTGTTTTTT. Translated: CAISETGGATGELFF.

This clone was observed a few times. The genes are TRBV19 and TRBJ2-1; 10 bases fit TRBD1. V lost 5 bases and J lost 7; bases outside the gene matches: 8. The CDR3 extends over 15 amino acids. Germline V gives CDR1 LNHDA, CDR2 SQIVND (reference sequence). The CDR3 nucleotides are TGTGCCAGTAGTGACCGGGACAGGGGTAGAAATGAGCAGTTCTTC. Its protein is CASSDRDRGRNEQFF.

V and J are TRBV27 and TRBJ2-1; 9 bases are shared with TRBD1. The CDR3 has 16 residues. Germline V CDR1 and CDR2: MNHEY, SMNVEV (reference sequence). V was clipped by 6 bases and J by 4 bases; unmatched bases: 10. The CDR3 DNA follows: TGTGCCAGCAGGTCCCTCGGGACAGGGCTATACAATGAGCAGTTCTTC. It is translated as CASRSLGTGLYNEQFF.

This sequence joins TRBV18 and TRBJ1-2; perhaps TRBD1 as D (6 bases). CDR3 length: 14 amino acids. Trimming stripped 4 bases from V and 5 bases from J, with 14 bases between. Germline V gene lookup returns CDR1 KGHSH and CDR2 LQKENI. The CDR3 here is CASSLQGTHYGYTF. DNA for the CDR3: TGTGCCAGCTCACTACAAGGGACACATTATGGCTACACCTTC.

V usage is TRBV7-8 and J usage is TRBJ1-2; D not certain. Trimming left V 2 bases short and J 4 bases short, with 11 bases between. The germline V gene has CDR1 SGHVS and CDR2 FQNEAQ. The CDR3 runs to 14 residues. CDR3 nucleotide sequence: TGTGCCAGCAGCTTAACCGGGTTTCTCTATGGCTACACCTTC. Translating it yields CASSLTGFLYGYTF.

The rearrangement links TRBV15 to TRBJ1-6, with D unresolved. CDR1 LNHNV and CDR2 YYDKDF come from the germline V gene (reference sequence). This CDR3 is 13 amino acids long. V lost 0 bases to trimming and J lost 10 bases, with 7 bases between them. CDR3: CATSRDPRSPLHF. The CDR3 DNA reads TGTGCCACCAGCAGAGATCCCAGGTCACCCCTCCACTTT.

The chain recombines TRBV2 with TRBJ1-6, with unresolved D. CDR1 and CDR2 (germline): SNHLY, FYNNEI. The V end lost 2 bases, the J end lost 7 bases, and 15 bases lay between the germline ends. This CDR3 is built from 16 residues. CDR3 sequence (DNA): TGTGCCAGCAGTGAAAGTGGGCTACAATTAAATTCACCCCTCCACTTT. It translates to CASSESGLQLNSPLHF. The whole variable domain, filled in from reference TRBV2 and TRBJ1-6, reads EPEVTQTPSHQVTQMGQEVILRCVPISNHLYFYWYRQILGQKVEFLVSFYNNEISEKSEIFDDQFSVERPDGSNFTLKIRSTKLEDSAMYFCASSESGLQLNSPLHFGNGTRLTVT.

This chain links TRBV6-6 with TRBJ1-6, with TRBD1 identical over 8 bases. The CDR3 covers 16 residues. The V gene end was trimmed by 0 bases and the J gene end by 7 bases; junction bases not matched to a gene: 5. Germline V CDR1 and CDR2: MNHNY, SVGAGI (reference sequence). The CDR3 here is CASSYSPGQENSPLHF. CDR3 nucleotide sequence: TGTGCCAGCAGTTACTCGCCGGGACAGGAGAATTCACCCCTCCACTTT.

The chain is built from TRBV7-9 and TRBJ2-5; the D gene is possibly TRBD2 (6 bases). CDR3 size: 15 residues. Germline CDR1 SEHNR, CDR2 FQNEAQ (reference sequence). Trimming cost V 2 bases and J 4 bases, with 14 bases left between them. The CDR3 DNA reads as TGTGCCAGCAGCTTAATTCGGAGGGGAGGAGAGACCCAGTACTTC. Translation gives CASSLIRRGGETQYF.

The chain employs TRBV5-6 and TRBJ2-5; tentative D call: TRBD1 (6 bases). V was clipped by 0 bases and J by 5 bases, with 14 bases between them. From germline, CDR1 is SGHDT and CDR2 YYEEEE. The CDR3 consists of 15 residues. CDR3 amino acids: CASSLGYQGKETQYF. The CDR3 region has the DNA TGTGCCAGCAGCTTGGGGTACCAGGGGAAGGAGACCCAGTACTTC. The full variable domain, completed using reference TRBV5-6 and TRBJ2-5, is DAGVTQSPTHLIKTRGQQVTLRCSPKSGHDTVSWYQQALGQGPQFIFQYYEEEERQRGNFPDRFSGHQFPNYSSELNVNALLLGDSALYLCASSLGYQGKETQYFGPGTRLLVL.